This T cell receptor (beta chain) was documented in a study of blood T cell repertoires in COVID-19. Study information: Some COVID-19 samples were acute and others convalescent; all came from the United States, Italy and Spain. T cells, B-cell-depleted T cells, or PBMCs supplied cDNA or gDNA.

Methods used by the authors: Estimation of nucleated cell counts relied on the amplification of reference gene primers. The method was immunoSEQ multiplex PCR; TCRdb's version includes in-frame clones alone and lacks a portion of them. V and J calls plus clone size are reproduced from that table; the DNA served to infer D and trimming. The repertoire consists of about 190,000 clones, with 83% occurring once and the leading ten covering around 6.1%. This CDR3 comprises 17 residues. Germline V gene lookup returns CDR1 SGHTS and CDR2 YDEGEE. Trimming cost V 2 bases and J 9 bases; bases outside gene matches: 14.

The sample taken for sequencing was peripheral blood. This receptor was obtained from a woman aged 35 to 49 with acute or convalescent COVID-19. The V gene is TRBV5-8, the J gene TRBJ2-1, with 10 bases lining up with TRBD2. The chain's CDR3 is CASSLGSGLAGDTEQFF. The CDR3 DNA follows: TGTGCCAGCAGCTTAGGTTCGGGGCTAGCGGGAGACACTGAGCAGTTCTTC.